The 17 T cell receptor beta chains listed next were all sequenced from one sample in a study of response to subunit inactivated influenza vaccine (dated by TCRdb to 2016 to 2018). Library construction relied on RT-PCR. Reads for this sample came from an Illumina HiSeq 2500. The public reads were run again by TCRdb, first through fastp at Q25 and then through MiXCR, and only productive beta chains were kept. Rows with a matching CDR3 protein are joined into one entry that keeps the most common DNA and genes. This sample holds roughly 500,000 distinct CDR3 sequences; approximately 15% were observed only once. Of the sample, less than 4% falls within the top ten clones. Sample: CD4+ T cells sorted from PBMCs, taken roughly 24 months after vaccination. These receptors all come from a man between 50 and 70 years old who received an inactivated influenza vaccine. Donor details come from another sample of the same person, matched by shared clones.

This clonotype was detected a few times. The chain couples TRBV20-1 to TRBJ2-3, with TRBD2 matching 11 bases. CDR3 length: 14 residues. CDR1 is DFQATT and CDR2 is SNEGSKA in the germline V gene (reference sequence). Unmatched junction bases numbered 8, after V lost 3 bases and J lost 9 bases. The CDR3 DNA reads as TGCAGTGCTAGGTTACCCCTAGCGGGAGGAACGCAGTATTTT. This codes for CSARLPLAGGTQYF.

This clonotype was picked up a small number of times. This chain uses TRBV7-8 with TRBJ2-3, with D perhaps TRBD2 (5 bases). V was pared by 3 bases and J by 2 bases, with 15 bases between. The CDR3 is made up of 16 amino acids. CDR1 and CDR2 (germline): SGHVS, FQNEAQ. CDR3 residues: CASSFGREYLTDTQYF. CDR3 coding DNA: TGTGCCAGCAGCTTTGGTCGGGAATACCTCACAGATACGCAGTATTTT.

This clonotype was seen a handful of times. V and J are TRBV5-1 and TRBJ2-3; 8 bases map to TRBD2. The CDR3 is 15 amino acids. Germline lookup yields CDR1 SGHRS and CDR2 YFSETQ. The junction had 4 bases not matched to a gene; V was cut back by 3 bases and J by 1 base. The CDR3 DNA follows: TGCGCCAGCAGCTCAGCGACTAGCGGCACAGATACGCAGTATTTT. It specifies CASSSATSGTDTQYF.

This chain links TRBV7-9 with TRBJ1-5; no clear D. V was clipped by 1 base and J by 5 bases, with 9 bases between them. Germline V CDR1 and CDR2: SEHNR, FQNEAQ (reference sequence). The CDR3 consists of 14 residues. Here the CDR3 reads CASSLGAGDQPQHF. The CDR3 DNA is TGTGCCAGCAGCTTAGGGGCAGGAGATCAGCCCCAGCATTTT.

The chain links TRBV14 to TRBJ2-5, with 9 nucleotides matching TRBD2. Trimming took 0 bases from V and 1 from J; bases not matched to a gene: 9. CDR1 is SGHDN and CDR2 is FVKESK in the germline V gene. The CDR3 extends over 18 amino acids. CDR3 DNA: TGTGCCAGCAGCCAAGAAACGGGACTAGCACTTATCCAAGAGACCCAGTACTTC. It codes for CASSQETGLALIQETQYF.

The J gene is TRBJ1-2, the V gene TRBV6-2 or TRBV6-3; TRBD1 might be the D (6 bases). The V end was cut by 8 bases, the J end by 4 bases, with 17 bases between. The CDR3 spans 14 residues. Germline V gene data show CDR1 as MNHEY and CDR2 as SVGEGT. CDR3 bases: TGTGCCAGCCGACCCTGGGGGGCCCTCTATGGCTACACCTTC. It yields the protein CASRPWGALYGYTF.

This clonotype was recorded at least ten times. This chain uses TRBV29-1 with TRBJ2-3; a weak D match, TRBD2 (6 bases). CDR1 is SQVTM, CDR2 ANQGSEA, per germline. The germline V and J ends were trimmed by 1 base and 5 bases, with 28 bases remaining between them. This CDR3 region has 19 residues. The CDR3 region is CSVEVRSPSPRGVKDTQYF. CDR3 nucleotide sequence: TGCAGCGTTGAAGTTCGTTCGCCCTCCCCTCGCGGGGTGAAAGATACGCAGTATTTT.

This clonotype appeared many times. The CDR3 loop reads CSVEDQVQYF. The CDR3 DNA is TGCAGCGTTGAAGATCAGGTTCAGTACTTC. The rearrangement links TRBV29-1 to TRBJ2-7; no reliable D call. The germline V and J ends were trimmed by 0 bases and 10 bases, with 7 bases remaining between them. Germline V gives CDR1 SQVTM, CDR2 ANQGSEA. The length of the CDR3 is 10 residues.

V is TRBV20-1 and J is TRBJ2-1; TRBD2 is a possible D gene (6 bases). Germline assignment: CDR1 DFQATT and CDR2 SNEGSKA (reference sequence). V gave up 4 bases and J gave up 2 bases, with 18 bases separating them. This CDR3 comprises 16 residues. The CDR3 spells CSAIKGGAGTYNEQFF. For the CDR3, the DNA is TGCAGTGCTATTAAAGGCGGGGCAGGGACCTACAATGAGCAGTTCTTC.

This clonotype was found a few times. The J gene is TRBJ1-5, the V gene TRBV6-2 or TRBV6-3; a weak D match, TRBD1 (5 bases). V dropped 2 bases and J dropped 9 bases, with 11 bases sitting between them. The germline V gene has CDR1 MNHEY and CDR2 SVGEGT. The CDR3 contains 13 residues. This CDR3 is CASSYGGLGPQHF. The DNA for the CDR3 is TGTGCCAGCAGTTACGGGGGTTTAGGGCCCCAGCATTTT.

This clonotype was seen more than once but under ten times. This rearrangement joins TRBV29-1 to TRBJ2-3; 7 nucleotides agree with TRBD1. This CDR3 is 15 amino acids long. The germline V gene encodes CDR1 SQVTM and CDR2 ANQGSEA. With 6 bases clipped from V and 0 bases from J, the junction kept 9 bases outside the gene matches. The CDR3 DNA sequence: TGCAGCGTATCACAGGGGTCAACTAGCACAGATACGCAGTATTTT. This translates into CSVSQGSTSTDTQYF.

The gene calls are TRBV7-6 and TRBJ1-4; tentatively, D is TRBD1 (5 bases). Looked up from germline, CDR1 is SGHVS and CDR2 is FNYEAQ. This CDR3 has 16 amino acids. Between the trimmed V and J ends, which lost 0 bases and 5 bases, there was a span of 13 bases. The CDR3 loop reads CASSLALVQENEKLFF. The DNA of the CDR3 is TGTGCCAGCAGCTTAGCATTGGTACAGGAAAATGAAAAACTGTTTTTT.

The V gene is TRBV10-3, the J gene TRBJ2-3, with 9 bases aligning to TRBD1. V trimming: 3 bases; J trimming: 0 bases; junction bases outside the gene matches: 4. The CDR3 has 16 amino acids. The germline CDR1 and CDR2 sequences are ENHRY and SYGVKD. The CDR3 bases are TGTGCCATCAGTGATGGGACAGGGTCTAGCACAGATACGCAGTATTTT. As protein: CAISDGTGSSTDTQYF.

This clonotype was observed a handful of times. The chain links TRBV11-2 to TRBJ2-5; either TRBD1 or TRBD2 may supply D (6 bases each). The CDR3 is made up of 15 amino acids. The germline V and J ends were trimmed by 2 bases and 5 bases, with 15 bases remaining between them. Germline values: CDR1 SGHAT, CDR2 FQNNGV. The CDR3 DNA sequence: TGTGCCAGCAGCTTAATCCGGGGGCTGAGTGAGACCCAGTACTTC. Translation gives CASSLIRGLSETQYF.

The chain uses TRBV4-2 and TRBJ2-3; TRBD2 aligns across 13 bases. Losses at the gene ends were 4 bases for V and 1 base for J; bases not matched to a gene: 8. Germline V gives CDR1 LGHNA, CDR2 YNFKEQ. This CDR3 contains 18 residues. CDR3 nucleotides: TGTGCCAGCAGCCGTGGACTAGCGGGAGTGGGCGGCACAGATACGCAGTATTTT. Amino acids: CASSRGLAGVGGTDTQYF.

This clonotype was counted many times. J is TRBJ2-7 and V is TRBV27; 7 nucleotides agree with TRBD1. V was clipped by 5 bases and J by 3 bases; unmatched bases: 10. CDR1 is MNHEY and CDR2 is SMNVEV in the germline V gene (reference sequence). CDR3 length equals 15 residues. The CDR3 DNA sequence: TGTGCCAGCAGTATCCAGGTTGGGACAGTCTACGAGCAGTACTTC. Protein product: CASSIQVGTVYEQYF.

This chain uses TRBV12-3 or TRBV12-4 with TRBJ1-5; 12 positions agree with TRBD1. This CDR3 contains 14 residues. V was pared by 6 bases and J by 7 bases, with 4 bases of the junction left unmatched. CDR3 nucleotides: TGTGCCAGCAGCCGGGACAGGGGGCCGCAGCCCCAGCATTTT. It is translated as CASSRDRGPQPQHF.